This passage covers 25 T cell receptor beta chains from one sample sequenced in a study of cytomegalovirus exposure and HLA in healthy donors. PCR amplification relied on 60 Vbeta primers (plus 13 Jbeta primers). Some clones are missing from TCRdb's copy, which holds only in-frame ones; the method was immunoSEQ multiplex PCR. The data hold 150,000 to 200,000 clones, with roughly 83% observed a single time. The sample was PBMCs. The receptors were gathered from a woman aged 50 to 60 in good health and CMV-seronegative.

The rearrangement links TRBV28 to TRBJ1-5; D is unresolved. The CDR3 is made up of 15 amino acids. CDR1 and CDR2 from the germline V gene are MDHEN and SYDVKM. The V gene lost 5 bases and the J gene lost 6 bases, with 17 bases spanning the gap. CDR3: CASSPRRGPGQPQHF. The CDR3 DNA sequence: TGTGCCAGCAGTCCCCGACGCGGCCCGGGTCAGCCCCAGCATTTT.

The chain employs TRBV19 and TRBJ2-5; D remains unclear. Trimming left V 7 bases short and J 5 bases short, with 17 bases between. The CDR3 contains 14 residues. CDR1 and CDR2 (germline): LNHDA, SQIVND (reference sequence). In DNA, the CDR3 is TGTGCCAGTATGTGTGTCTTGACAAGGGAGACCCAGTACTTC. Its protein is CASMCVLTRETQYF.

The rearrangement uses TRBV7-2 and TRBJ2-7; 9 nucleotides agree with TRBD2. Germline CDR1 reads SGHTA; CDR2 reads FQGNSA. With V trimmed by 2 bases and J by 6 bases, 17 bases remained unmatched. The CDR3 is made up of 18 amino acids. The CDR3 DNA sequence: TGTGCCAGCAGCTTACGGGGTCTGGGCGGGGGGGGAAGGGGCGAGCAGTACTTC. This encodes CASSLRGLGGGGRGEQYF.

As DNA, the CDR3 is TGTGCCAGCACCCGAACCACGACGGGTCTGTCTGGGGCCAACGTCCTGACTTTC. As protein: CASTRTTTGLSGANVLTF. The chain couples TRBV7-8 to TRBJ2-6; unclear D gene. V lost 7 bases and J lost 1, with 20 bases in between. CDR1 SGHVS and CDR2 FQNEAQ come from the germline V gene. The CDR3 has 18 residues.

The chain employs TRBV19 and TRBJ1-4; no reliable D call. V was cut by 3 bases and J by 7 bases, with 12 bases left in between. CDR1 and CDR2 from the germline V gene are LNHDA and SQIVND (reference sequence). This CDR3 region has 14 residues. CDR3 in amino acids: CASSIDGSGEKLFF. DNA for the CDR3: TGTGCCAGTAGTATTGATGGAAGCGGTGAAAAACTGTTTTTT.

This clone was detected once. CDR3 DNA sequence: TGTGCCAGCAGCTTGGGCGGGGGGAGGAACTATGGCTACACCTTC. Amino acid sequence: CASSLGGGRNYGYTF. The chain has TRBV7-2 and TRBJ1-2, with TRBD1 as a possible D gene (5 bases). Germline loops: CDR1 SGHTA, CDR2 FQGNSA. The CDR3 extends over 15 amino acids. Trimming stripped 3 bases from V and 2 bases from J, with 13 bases between.

The V call is TRBV5-4, the J call TRBJ2-7; 7 bases match TRBD2. Trimming at V came to 0 bases and at J to 2 bases, leaving 2 bases not matched to a gene. Per the germline V gene, CDR1 is SGHNT and CDR2 is YYREEE (reference sequence). The CDR3 covers 14 residues. This chain's CDR3 is CASSLGGGPYEQYF. The CDR3 nucleotides are TGTGCCAGCAGCTTGGGGGGAGGGCCCTACGAGCAGTACTTC.

This chain connects TRBV5-6 to TRBJ2-7; tentatively, D is TRBD1 (6 bases). The CDR3 loop spans 13 amino acids. V was shortened by 4 bases and J by 1 base, with 9 bases between the two germline ends. CDR1 and CDR2 from the germline V gene are SGHDT and YYEEEE. CDR3 coding DNA: TGTGCCAGCAGCCCGGGACATTCCTACGAGCAGTACTTC. This sequence encodes CASSPGHSYEQYF.

As concerns this clone: The junction and the germline gene differ at one end; a read error may be behind it. This chain uses TRBV9 with TRBJ1-1; 8 bases fit TRBD1. CDR3 length: 14 residues. The germline gives CDR1 SGDLS, CDR2 YYNGEE. The DNA for the CDR3 is TGTGCTAGCAGCGGTGGGACAGGGAACACTGAAGCTTTCTTT. Translated, it gives CASSGGTGNTEAFF.

The rearrangement uses TRBV7-2 and TRBJ1-1, with D possibly being TRBD1 (5 bases). Germline values: CDR1 SGHTA, CDR2 FQGNSA. V lost 1 base and J lost 2, with 8 bases in between. This CDR3 is 14 amino acids long. The CDR3 DNA reads as TGTGCCAGCAGCTTAGACAGGCTTAACACTGAAGCTTTCTTT. It specifies CASSLDRLNTEAFF.

The chain carries TRBV7-6 and TRBJ2-7; 7 bases line up with TRBD2. The V segment lost 1 base and the J segment 0 bases; nucleotides outside the gene matches: 3. In germline, CDR1 is SGHVS, CDR2 FNYEAQ. The CDR3 runs to 15 residues. The CDR3 DNA is TGTGCCAGCAGCTTAGGGCTAGCGGACTCCTACGAGCAGTACTTC. Translating gives CASSLGLADSYEQYF. The entire variable domain, with the rest obtained from reference TRBV7-6 and TRBJ2-7, is as follows: GAGVSQSPRYKVTKRGQDVALRCDPISGHVSLYWYRQALGQGPEFLTYFNYEAQQDKSGLPNDRFSAERPEGSISTLTIQRTEQRDSAMYRCASSLGLADSYEQYFGPGTRLTVT.

V gene TRBV6-6 combines with J gene TRBJ1-3; D is undetermined. Trimming removed 5 bases at V and 10 bases at J, with 9 bases between. The CDR3 runs to 11 residues. Looked up from germline, CDR1 is MNHNY and CDR2 is SVGAGI (reference sequence). The CDR3 nucleotides read TGTGCCAGCAGTGCAACTAGGACCATATATTTT. Protein sequence: CASSATRTIYF.

The chain recombines TRBV19 with TRBJ1-3, with D maybe TRBD1 (5 bases). The germline V gene has CDR1 LNHDA and CDR2 SQIVND (reference sequence). The CDR3 runs to 14 residues. V lost 6 bases and J 0 bases, leaving 9 bases between the germline ends. The CDR3 sequence is CASSQGSSGNTIYF. The CDR3 DNA sequence: TGTGCCAGTAGCCAGGGATCCTCTGGAAACACCATATATTTT.

The chain uses TRBV5-6 and TRBJ1-2, with no clear D. Germline V gene lookup returns CDR1 SGHDT and CDR2 YYEEEE. The ends were cut back, 2 bases at V and 2 bases at J, with 7 bases in the middle. The CDR3 sequence is 13 residues long. The CDR3: CASSFDTNYGYTF. DNA for the CDR3: TGTGCCAGCAGCTTTGACACCAACTATGGCTACACCTTC.

The chain uses TRBV19 and TRBJ1-1; 10 nucleotides align to TRBD1. Germline CDR1 and CDR2: LNHDA and SQIVND (reference sequence). CDR3 length: 14 residues. Losses at the gene ends were 5 bases for V and 5 bases for J; bases not matched to a gene: 5. The CDR3 nucleotides read TGTGCCAGTAGTGTGACAGGGGGCCATACTGAAGCTTTCTTT. Encoded protein: CASSVTGGHTEAFF.

This rearrangement joins TRBV2 to TRBJ1-5; 9 nucleotides line up with TRBD1. V dropped 6 bases and J dropped 8; count of bases not matched to a gene: 11. This CDR3 is built from 15 residues. From germline, CDR1 is SNHLY and CDR2 FYNNEI. The DNA for the CDR3 is TGTGCCAGCAGCCGAAGACTACAGGGGGCCAAGCCCCAGCATTTT. Its protein is CASSRRLQGAKPQHF.

The chain joins TRBV15 to TRBJ2-2; 12 nucleotides line up with TRBD1. The length of the CDR3 is 17 residues. V shed 4 bases, J shed 5 bases, and the junction held 8 bases outside the gene matches. In germline, CDR1 is LNHNV, CDR2 YYDKDF (reference sequence). This CDR3 reads CATSTGQGAGLTGELFF. Here the CDR3 DNA reads TGTGCCACCAGCACGGGACAGGGGGCTGGCTTAACCGGGGAGCTGTTTTTT.

The gene calls are TRBV7-2 and TRBJ2-1; 11 nucleotides match TRBD2. The CDR3 spans 16 residues. V gave up 6 bases and J gave up 2 bases; unmatched junction bases: 6. Germline V gives CDR1 SGHTA, CDR2 FQGNSA. The CDR3 bases are TGTGCCAGCAGATCAACTAGCGGGAGCACCTACAATGAGCAGTTCTTC. The encoded protein is CASRSTSGSTYNEQFF.

V and J are TRBV4-2 and TRBJ2-1; TRBD2 is a possible D gene (6 bases). The CDR3 is 15 residues long. Germline CDR1 and CDR2: LGHNA and YNFKEQ. V dropped 0 bases and J dropped 7 bases, with 13 bases sitting between them. CDR3 DNA: TGTGCCAGCAGCCAAGATTGGCGGACTATGAATGAGCAGTTCTTC. Translated: CASSQDWRTMNEQFF.

This rearrangement joins TRBV25-1 to TRBJ2-7; TRBD2 agrees at 13 bases. Trimming cost V 8 bases and J 1 base; bases outside gene matches: 5. The CDR3 is made up of 15 amino acids. Germline loops: CDR1 MGHDK, CDR2 SYGVNS. DNA for the CDR3: TGTGCCAGCTATGGGGGACTAGCGGGGTCCTACGAGCAGTACTTC. Protein product: CASYGGLAGSYEQYF.

The chain couples TRBV4-3 to TRBJ1-1, with D uncertain. CDR1 LGHNA and CDR2 YSLEER come from the germline V gene. The ends were cut back, 0 bases at V and 4 bases at J, with 15 bases in the middle. This CDR3 region has 16 residues. CDR3: CASSQEGFGVGTEAFF. The CDR3 DNA follows: TGCGCCAGCAGCCAAGAAGGTTTCGGGGTCGGCACTGAAGCTTTCTTT.

The V gene is TRBV5-8, the J gene TRBJ1-6, with 7 bases identical to TRBD1. V trimming: 4 bases; J trimming: 3 bases; junction bases outside the gene matches: 4. Germline V gives CDR1 SGHTS, CDR2 YDEGEE. The CDR3 has 15 amino acids. CDR3 in amino acids: CASSDGQVYNSPLHF. For the CDR3, the DNA is TGTGCCAGCAGCGACGGACAGGTCTATAATTCACCCCTCCACTTT.

This clone was picked up a small number of times. This CDR3 reads CAIRGGREWNTEAFF. DNA for the CDR3: TGTGCCATCAGGGGAGGCAGGGAGTGGAACACTGAAGCTTTCTTT. The chain is built from TRBV10-3 and TRBJ1-1; maybe TRBD1 (5 bases). The CDR3 consists of 15 residues. The germline V and J ends were trimmed by 6 bases and 1 base, with 15 bases remaining between them. The germline CDR1 and CDR2 sequences are ENHRY and SYGVKD.

The chain is built from TRBV6-1 and TRBJ1-3, with 9 bases fitting TRBD1. After removal of 7 bases from V and 4 bases from J, the junction contained 8 bases not matched to a gene. The CDR3 extends over 15 amino acids. Germline V gene lookup returns CDR1 MNHNS and CDR2 SASEGT. CDR3 DNA sequence: TGTGCCAGCAACAAGGGACAGGGTATCGGAAACACCATATATTTT. This sequence encodes CASNKGQGIGNTIYF.

The chain couples TRBV18 to TRBJ1-6; 7 bases are a match to TRBD1. V was clipped by 3 bases and J by 8 bases; unmatched bases: 10. Germline CDR1 KGHSH, CDR2 LQKENI. This CDR3 comprises 16 residues. The DNA of the CDR3 is TGTGCCAGCTCACCTTCCCAGGGGGGAGGTGATTCACCCCTCCACTTT. Its protein is CASSPSQGGGDSPLHF.